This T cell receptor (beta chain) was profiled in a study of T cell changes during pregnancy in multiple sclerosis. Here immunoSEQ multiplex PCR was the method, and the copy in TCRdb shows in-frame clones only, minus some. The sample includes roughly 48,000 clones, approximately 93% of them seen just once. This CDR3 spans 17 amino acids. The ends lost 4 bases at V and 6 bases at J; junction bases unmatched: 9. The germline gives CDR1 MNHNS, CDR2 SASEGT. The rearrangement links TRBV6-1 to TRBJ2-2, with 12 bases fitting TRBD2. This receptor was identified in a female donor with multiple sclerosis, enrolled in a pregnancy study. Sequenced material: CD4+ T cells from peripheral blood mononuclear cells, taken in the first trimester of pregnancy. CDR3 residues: CASSARLAGAPAGELFF. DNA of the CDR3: TGTGCCAGCAGTGCCCGACTAGCGGGGGCCCCTGCCGGGGAGCTGTTTTTT.